Sequencing of this TCR beta chain was carried out in a study of T cells after yellow fever vaccination. V lost 11 bases and J 3 bases, leaving 17 bases between the germline ends. The CDR3 contains 13 residues. TCRdb reprocessed the 5' RACE reads with MiXCR, giving one entry per CDR3 protein. This table has about 240,000 distinct CDR3 sequences, 6.9% appearing once. In this sample, this clonotype turned up a few times. This TCR came from a man aged 30-40 years who received the YFV17D yellow fever vaccine. The source material was CD4+ T cells sorted from PBMCs, sampled 15 days after the yellow fever booster vaccination. The J gene is TRBJ2-7, the V gene TRBV12-3 or TRBV12-4; D remains unclear. CDR3 in amino acids: CACHYGSGYEQYF. In DNA form, the CDR3 reads TGTGCCTGCCACTATGGGTCCGGCTACGAGCAGTACTTC.